A selection of T cell receptor beta chains follows, all from one sample in a study of T cells in Graves' hyperthyroidism and ophthalmopathy. TCRdb passed the multiplex PCR reads through MiXCR, listing each CDR3 protein once. The data contain about 360,000 distinct CDR3 sequences, roughly 13% of them singletons. Sample: blood. All receptors come from a woman between 18 and 29 years old with Graves' hyperthyroidism. Each CDR3 is given with its conserved first and last residue.

v_call	j_call	cdr3_aa
TRBV6-2/TRBV6-3	TRBJ2-5	CASSYSFNFVRSRGHKETQYF
TRBV6-1	TRBJ2-7	CASRRDFSSYEQYF
TRBV5-5	TRBJ2-3	CASSLAEGGDTQYF
TRBV12-3/TRBV12-4	TRBJ1-2	CASKGTNLYGYTF
TRBV7-3	NA	CASSIAGGPYEQFF
TRBV20-1	TRBJ2-3	CSARGTDTQYF
TRBV10-3	TRBJ1-1	CAISPRVDTEAFF
TRBV6-5	TRBJ1-6	CASSYSGQGGSPLHF
TRBV3-1	TRBJ2-5	CASSPEGGGGTQYF
TRBV11-1	TRBJ2-7	CASSFGSHGYEQYF
TRBV20-1	TRBJ2-5	CIGGGGLASETQYF
TRBV12-3/TRBV12-4	TRBJ1-2	CASSFYGQGALYGYTF
TRBV13	TRBJ2-5	CASSLGTGSLETQYF
TRBV10-3	TRBJ1-1	CAASRRGSDRDTEAFF
TRBV7-2	TRBJ2-2	CASSYLQGTGELFF
TRBV5-1	TRBJ1-4	CASHDASPNEKLFF
TRBV3-1	TRBJ2-5	CASSQGFLAGEETQYF
TRBV12-3/TRBV12-4	TRBJ2-4	CASSEQQGPKNIQYF
TRBV11-2	TRBJ2-7	CASSSIQGRLLEQYF
TRBV20-1	TRBJ2-2	CSASKGARTGELFF
TRBV5-8	TRBJ2-7	CASSKAGMGDYEQYF
TRBV5-1	TRBJ2-7	CASSLAGDSLMVQYF
TRBV20-1	TRBJ2-4	CSARKGEGNIQYF
TRBV7-3	TRBJ2-6	CASSRTGPGANVLTF
TRBV13	TRBJ1-2	CASSLVRGYGYTF
TRBV28	TRBJ2-7	CASSSPREQYF
TRBV5-8	TRBJ2-7	CATFIKADSYEQYF
TRBV3-1	TRBJ2-2	CASSQDGLAGSTAHTGELFF